This entry is about one TCR beta chain. With random hexamers, roughly 0.45 to 1 ug RNA was reverse transcribed. TCRdb re-called the immunoSEQ multiplex PCR reads through MiXCR, storing one row per CDR3 protein. The sample carries 100,000 to 150,000 distinct CDR3 sequences, around 95% recorded once. The sample comes from a study of CD8 T cells in Susac syndrome. CDR1 MNHEY and CDR2 SMNVEV come from the germline V gene (reference sequence). The ends were cut back, 8 bases at V and 0 bases at J, with 10 bases in the middle. The length of the CDR3 is 13 residues. The material sequenced was CD4+ T cells from PBMCs. This receptor was obtained from a human donor in good health. The chain recombines TRBV27 with TRBJ2-5; weak D call: TRBD2 (5 bases). The CDR3 nucleotides read TGTGCCAGCTCTAGGGAGTACCAAGAGACCCAGTACTTC. Translating it yields CASSREYQETQYF.